Ten or more counts support the clone carrying this T cell receptor beta chain. Antigen specificity is unknown. With 2 bases clipped from V and 5 bases from J, the junction kept 13 bases outside the gene matches. The CDR3 runs to 18 residues. From germline, CDR1 is SGHAT and CDR2 FQNNGV. The time point: newly diagnosed GD, antithyroid drugs for less than 3 months. PBMCs were the source of the RNA used for TCR sequencing. TCR beta libraries were built with iRepertoire HTBI primers and Arm-PCR of CDR3 regions. TCRdb processed the multiplex PCR reads anew with MiXCR; each CDR3 protein has one entry. The repertoire consists of around 330,000 distinct CDR3 sequences, with about 20% occurring once and the leading ten covering roughly 35%. This sample stems from a study of regulatory T cells in long-lasting Graves disease. Study findings and constraints: It was in persistent disease that TRBV28, TRBJ1-2 and TRBJ2-5 were favored. Study was limited to peripheral blood, excluding thyroid tissue.

This TCR came from a female donor with Graves disease. The sample consisted of peripheral blood mononuclear cells (PBMCs), taken at new diagnosis, from a patient treated with antithyroid drugs. The rearrangement links TRBV11-2 to TRBJ2-1, with 9 bases that match TRBD1. CDR3 residues: CASSLSAPGQGPHNEQFF. Here the CDR3 DNA reads TGTGCCAGCAGCTTATCGGCTCCGGGACAGGGTCCCCACAATGAGCAGTTCTTC.